The T cell receptor beta chain under discussion was sequenced for a study of blood T cell repertoires in COVID-19. Background on the study: Whether acute or convalescent, the COVID-19 samples came from the United States, Italy and Spain.

Per the original data handling: Amplification with reference gene primers provided the estimates of nucleated cell counts. Clones were sequenced by immunoSEQ multiplex PCR, and TCRdb holds only the in-frame ones, with some missing. The V and J calls and clone size were taken over from that table, and D and trimming were inferred from the DNA. This table holds fewer than 200,000 clones, around 89% found once. The V gene end was trimmed by 6 bases and the J gene end by 0 bases; junction bases not matched to a gene: 10. The CDR3 length is 18 residues. Per germline, CDR1 SNHLY and CDR2 FYNNEI. This rearrangement joins TRBV2 to TRBJ1-6, with 8 bases that match TRBD1. This clonotype was sampled from a man younger than 30 who had recovered from COVID-19. Input material: peripheral blood. The CDR3 coding sequence is TGTGCCAGCAGAGACGGACAGGGACAAAGCTCCTATAATTCACCCCTCCACTTT. Amino acid sequence: CASRDGQGQSSYNSPLHF.